Below, one TCR beta chain is given with its context. The antigen remains undetermined. The data are from a study of shared clonotypes between healthy human individuals. Study context: Donor ages ranged 18 to 49 years: a couple of women, a few men.

The germline V gene encodes CDR1 LNHNV and CDR2 YYDKDF (reference sequence). V shed 4 bases and J shed 0 bases, with 12 bases lying between them. The CDR3 is made up of 15 amino acids. Clones were read by immunoSEQ multiplex PCR, and TCRdb kept only the in-frame ones, dropping some. The table shows about 2 million clones, with 95% occurring only once. Study conclusions and caveats: Researchers sampled only blood; tissue repertoires likely differ.

V is TRBV15 and J is TRBJ1-2; D unclear. The origin of this receptor is a man between 18 and 29 years old in good health. The material sequenced was naive CD4+ T cells sorted from blood. Subset defined: CD45RA+ positively selected. The CDR3 DNA follows: TGTGCCACCAGCACCCGGACGGGCTCTAACTATGGCTACACCTTC. It codes for CATSTRTGSNYGYTF.